The clone carrying this T cell receptor beta chain showed up just a few times. Antigen: not known. This entry comes from a study of beta chain features in type 1 diabetes. CD4+ naive, central memory, regulatory and stem cell-like memory subsets were isolated by sorting on CD45RO/CCR7/CD25/CD127/CD95/CD27. Sequenced material consisted of expressed TCRB transcripts (all of the isolated RNA was reverse transcribed). Sequencing used immunoSEQ multiplex PCR; TCRdb keeps in-frame clones, though not all of them. The sample contains some 160,000 clones, approximately 9% of which appear only once. Losses at the gene ends were 7 bases for V and 6 bases for J; bases not matched to a gene: 5. Germline assignment: CDR1 SQVTM and CDR2 ANQGSEA. The CDR3 is 13 residues long. General observations from the study: Patients showed naive, central memory and Treg TCRB repertoires that appeared more similar than those of healthy donors. For TCRB rearrangement, an influence of HLA type remained unresolved here. Patients with type 1 diabetes carried fewer insertions and had more deletions at their VDJ junctions.

V gene TRBV29-1 combines with J gene TRBJ2-1; 11 bases match TRBD2. This TCR was sampled from a young woman in good health. What was sequenced was central memory CD4+ T cells from blood. The CDR3 nucleotides are TGCAGCGCGGGACTAGCGGTCACCAATGAGCAGTTCTTC. Protein sequence: CSAGLAVTNEQFF.